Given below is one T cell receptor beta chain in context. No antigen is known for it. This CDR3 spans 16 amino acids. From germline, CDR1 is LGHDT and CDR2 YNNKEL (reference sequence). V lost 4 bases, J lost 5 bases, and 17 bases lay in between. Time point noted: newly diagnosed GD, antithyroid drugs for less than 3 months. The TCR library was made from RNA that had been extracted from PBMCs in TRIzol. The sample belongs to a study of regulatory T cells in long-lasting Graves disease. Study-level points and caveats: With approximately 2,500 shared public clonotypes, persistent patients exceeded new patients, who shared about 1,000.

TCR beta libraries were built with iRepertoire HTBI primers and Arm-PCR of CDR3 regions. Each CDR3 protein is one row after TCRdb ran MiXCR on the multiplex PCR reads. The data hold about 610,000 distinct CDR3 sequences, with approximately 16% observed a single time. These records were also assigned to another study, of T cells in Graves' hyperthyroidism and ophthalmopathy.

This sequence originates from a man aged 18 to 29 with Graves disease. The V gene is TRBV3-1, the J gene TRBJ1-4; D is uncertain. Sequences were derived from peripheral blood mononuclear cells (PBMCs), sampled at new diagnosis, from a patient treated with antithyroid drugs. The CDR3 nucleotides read TGTGCCAGCAGCCGCCGCCCTCACAGTTTAAATGAAAAACTGTTTTTT. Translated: CASSRRPHSLNEKLFF. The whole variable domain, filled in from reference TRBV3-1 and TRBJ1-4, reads DTAVSQTPKYLVTQMGNDKSIKCEQNLGHDTMYWYKQDSKKFLKIMFSYNNKELIINETVPNRFSPKSPDKAHLNLHINSLELGDSAVYFCASSRRPHSLNEKLFFGSGTQLSVL.